The entry that follows covers one TCR beta chain sequence. Antigen unknown. Assay: immunoSEQ multiplex PCR; the TCRdb copy retains only in-frame clones and omits some. The repertoire has roughly 50,000 clones, approximately 76% of them found once; the top ten carry approximately 12%. Patients had chemo-refractory metastatic non-small-cell lung cancer and received focal radiation plus CTLA-4 blockade that used ipilimumab. The entry originates in a study of radiotherapy plus CTLA-4 blockade in lung cancer. Looking at the study overall: The study recorded objective responses in roughly 18% of patients and disease control in approximately 33%.

The CDR3 loop spans 14 amino acids. V lost 5 bases to trimming and J lost 3 bases, with 13 bases between them. Germline loops: CDR1 MGHDK, CDR2 SYGVNS. Whole-study results and caveats: Response, reportedly, was best predicted by interferon-beta along with early blood T cell clone dynamics. In blood, tumor-derived TCR clones expanded after radiotherapy plus ipilimumab.

The material was peripheral blood, obtained from a patient treated with radiotherapy plus ipilimumab. The TCR originated in a human donor with non-small cell lung cancer who had stable disease on radiotherapy plus ipilimumab. This chain joins TRBV25-1 and TRBJ1-2, with D unresolved. As DNA, the CDR3 is TGTGCCAGCAGTCCGGACCTGGGAGACTATGGCTACACCTTC. Translation gives CASSPDLGDYGYTF.